This record concerns one T cell receptor (beta chain) sequence. This record comes from a study of T cell responses to AZD1222 COVID-19 vaccine. Libraries were prepared by immunoSEQ multiplex PCR; TCRdb keeps only in-frame clonotypes and omits some of them. Of about 180,000 clones listed, 85% to 95% are singletons. The receptor was derived from an adult who received the AZD1222 COVID-19 vaccine. The material sequenced was peripheral blood, taken 28 days after the second AZD1222 dose.

The CDR3 DNA sequence: TGTGCCAGCAGCTTACTTTTGGGGATGGGTGGCTACACCTTC. Encoded protein: CASSLLLGMGGYTF. The chain couples TRBV7-9 to TRBJ1-2, with unresolved D. Between the trimmed V and J ends, which lost 2 bases and 7 bases, there was a span of 14 bases. The CDR3 runs to 14 residues. Germline-derived CDR1 and CDR2 are SEHNR and FQNEAQ (reference sequence).